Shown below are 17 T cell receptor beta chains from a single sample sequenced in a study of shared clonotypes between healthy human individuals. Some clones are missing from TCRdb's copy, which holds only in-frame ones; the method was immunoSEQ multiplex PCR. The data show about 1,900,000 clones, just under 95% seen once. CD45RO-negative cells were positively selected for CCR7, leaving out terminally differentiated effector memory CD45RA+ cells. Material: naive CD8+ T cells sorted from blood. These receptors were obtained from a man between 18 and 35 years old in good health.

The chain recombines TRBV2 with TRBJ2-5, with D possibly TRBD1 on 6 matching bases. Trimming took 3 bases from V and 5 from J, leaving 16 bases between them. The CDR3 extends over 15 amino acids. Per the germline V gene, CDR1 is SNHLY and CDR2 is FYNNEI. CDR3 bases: TGTGCCAGCAGTGAGTCGCAGGGGATGGGGGAGACCCAGTACTTC. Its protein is CASSESQGMGETQYF.

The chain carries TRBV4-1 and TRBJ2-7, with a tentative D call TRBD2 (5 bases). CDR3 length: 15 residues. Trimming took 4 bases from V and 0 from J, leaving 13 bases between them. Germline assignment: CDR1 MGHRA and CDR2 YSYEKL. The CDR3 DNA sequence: TGCGCCAGCAGCCCCCGAATTGGGAGCTCCTACGAGCAGTACTTC. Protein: CASSPRIGSSYEQYF.

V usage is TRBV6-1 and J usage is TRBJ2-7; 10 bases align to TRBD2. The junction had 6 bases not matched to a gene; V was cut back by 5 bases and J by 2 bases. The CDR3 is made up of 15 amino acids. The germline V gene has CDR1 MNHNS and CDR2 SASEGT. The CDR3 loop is CASSNPGLATYEQYF. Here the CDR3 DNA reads TGTGCCAGCAGTAATCCGGGACTAGCGACCTACGAGCAGTACTTC.

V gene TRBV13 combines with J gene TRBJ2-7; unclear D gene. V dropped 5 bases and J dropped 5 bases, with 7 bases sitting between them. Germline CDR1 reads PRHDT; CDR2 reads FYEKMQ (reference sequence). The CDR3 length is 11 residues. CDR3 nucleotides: TGTGCCAGCAGCGCCGCCCACGAGCAGTACTTC. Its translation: CASSAAHEQYF.

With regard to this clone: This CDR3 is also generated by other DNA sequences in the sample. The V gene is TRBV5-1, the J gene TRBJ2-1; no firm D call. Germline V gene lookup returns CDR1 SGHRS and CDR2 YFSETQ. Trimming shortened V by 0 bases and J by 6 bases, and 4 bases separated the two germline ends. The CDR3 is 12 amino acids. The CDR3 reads CASSLAGNEQFF. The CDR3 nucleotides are TGCGCCAGCAGCTTGGCCGGCAATGAGCAGTTCTTC.

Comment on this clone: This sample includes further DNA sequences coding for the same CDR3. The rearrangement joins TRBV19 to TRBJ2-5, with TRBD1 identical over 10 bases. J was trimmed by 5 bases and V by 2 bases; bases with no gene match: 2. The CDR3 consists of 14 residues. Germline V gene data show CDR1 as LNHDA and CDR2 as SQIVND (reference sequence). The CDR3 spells CASSILGQGETQYF. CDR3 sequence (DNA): TGTGCCAGTAGTATATTGGGACAGGGGGAGACCCAGTACTTC.

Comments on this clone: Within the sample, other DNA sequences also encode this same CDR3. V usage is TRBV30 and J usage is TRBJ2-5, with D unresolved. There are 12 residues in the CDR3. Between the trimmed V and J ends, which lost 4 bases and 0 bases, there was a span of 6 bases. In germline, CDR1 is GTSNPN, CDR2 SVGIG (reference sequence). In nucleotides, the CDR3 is TGTGCCTGGACTGGGGACCAAGAGACCCAGTACTTC. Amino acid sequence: CAWTGDQETQYF.

The DNA of the CDR3 is TGTGCCAGTAGTATGGGGGGAGCCGCCGGGGAGCTGTTTTTT. Encoded protein: CASSMGGAAGELFF. The chain links TRBV19 to TRBJ2-2, with D tentatively TRBD2 (6 bases). V was clipped by 3 bases and J by 6 bases, with 11 bases between them. The CDR3 covers 14 residues. Germline lookup yields CDR1 LNHDA and CDR2 SQIVND (reference sequence). The full variable domain, its missing parts supplied by reference TRBV19 and TRBJ2-2, is DGGITQSPKYLFRKEGQNVTLSCEQNLNHDAMYWYRQDPGQGLRLIYYSQIVNDFQKGDIAEGYSVSREKKESFPLTVTSAQKNPTAFYLCASSMGGAAGELFFGEGSRLTVL.

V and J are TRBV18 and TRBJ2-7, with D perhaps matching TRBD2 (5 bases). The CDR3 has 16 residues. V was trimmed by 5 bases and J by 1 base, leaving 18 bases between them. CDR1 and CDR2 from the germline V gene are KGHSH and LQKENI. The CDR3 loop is CASSSQWERDSYEQYF. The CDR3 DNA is TGTGCCAGCTCATCCCAGTGGGAGAGGGATTCCTACGAGCAGTACTTC.

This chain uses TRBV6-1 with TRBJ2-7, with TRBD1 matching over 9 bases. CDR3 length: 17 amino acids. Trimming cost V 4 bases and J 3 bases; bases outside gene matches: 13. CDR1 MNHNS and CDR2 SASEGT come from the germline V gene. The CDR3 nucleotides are TGTGCCAGCAGTGGACCGGGACAGGGCCTTAACTTCTACGAGCAGTACTTC. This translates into CASSGPGQGLNFYEQYF.

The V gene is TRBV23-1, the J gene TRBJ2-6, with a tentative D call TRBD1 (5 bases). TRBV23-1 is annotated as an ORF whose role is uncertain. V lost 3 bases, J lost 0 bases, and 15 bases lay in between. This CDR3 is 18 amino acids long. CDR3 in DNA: TGCGCCAGCAGTCAGTTTAGACAGAGAATCTCTGGGGCCAACGTCCTGACTTTC. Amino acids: CASSQFRQRISGANVLTF.

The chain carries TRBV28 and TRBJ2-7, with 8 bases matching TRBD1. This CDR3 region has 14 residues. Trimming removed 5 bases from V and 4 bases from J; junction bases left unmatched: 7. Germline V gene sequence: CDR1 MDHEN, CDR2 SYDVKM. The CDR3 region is CASSGRGQEYEQYF. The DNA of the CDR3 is TGTGCCAGCAGTGGCCGGGGACAGGAATACGAGCAGTACTTC.

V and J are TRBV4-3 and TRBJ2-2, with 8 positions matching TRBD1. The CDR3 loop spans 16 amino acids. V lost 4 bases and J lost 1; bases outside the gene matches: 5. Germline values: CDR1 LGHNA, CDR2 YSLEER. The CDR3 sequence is CASSRDRGLNTGELFF. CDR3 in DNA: TGCGCCAGCAGCCGAGACAGGGGCTTGAACACCGGGGAGCTGTTTTTT.

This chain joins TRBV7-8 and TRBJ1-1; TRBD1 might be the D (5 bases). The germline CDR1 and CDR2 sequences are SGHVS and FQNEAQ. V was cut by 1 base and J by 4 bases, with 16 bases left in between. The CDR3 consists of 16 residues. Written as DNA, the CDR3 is TGTGCCAGCAGCTTAGATATAGGGGCGGAGGGCACTGAAGCTTTCTTT. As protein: CASSLDIGAEGTEAFF. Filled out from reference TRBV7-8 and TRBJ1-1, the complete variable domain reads GAGVSQSPRYKVAKRGQDVALRCDPISGHVSLFWYQQALGQGPEFLTYFQNEAQLDKSGLPSDRFFAERPEGSVSTLKIQRTQQEDSAVYLCASSLDIGAEGTEAFFGQGTRLTVV.

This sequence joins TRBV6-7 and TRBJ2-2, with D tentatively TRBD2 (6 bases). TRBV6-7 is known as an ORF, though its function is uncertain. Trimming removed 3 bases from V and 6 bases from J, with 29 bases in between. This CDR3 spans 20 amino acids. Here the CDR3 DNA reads TGTGCCAGCAGTTATAATTGGCGGGACGCAAACGCGAAGGGCGCCGGGGAGCTGTTTTTT. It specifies CASSYNWRDANAKGAGELFF.

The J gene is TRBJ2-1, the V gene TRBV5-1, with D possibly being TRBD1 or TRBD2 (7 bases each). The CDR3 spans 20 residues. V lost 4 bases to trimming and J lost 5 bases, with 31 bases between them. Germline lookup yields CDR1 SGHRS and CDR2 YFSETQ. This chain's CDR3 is CASSPDLSGTEYVWDNEQFF. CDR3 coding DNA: TGCGCCAGCAGCCCGGATCTAAGCGGGACAGAGTACGTGTGGGACAATGAGCAGTTCTTC.

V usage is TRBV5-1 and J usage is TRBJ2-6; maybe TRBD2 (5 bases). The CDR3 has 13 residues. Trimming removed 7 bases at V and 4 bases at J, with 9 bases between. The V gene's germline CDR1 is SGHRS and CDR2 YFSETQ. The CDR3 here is CASVGVGANVLTF. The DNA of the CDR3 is TGCGCCAGCGTCGGGGTCGGGGCCAACGTCCTGACTTTC.